Listed below are T cell receptor beta chains from one sample, sequenced in a study of OX40 agonist ivuxolimab in advanced cancers. The protocol was immunoSEQ multiplex PCR, while the TCRdb copy is restricted to in-frame clones and leaves out a portion. The table includes tens of thousands of clones, about 85% detected once. The starting material was CD4+ or CD8+ T cells sorted from blood, obtained in a trial of the OX40 agonist ivuxolimab. The receptor source for this set is an adult with an advanced solid tumor such as melanoma, head and neck, liver or kidney cancer. CDR3s include the opening cysteine and the closing phenylalanine or tryptophan. Fields, in order: clone size, V gene, CDR3 length, D gene, J gene, CDR3 protein, CDR3 DNA. A D gene is named only where the DNA matches it firmly. Rows may omit the clone size; those that give it use once, few, many or a size class.

clone size: .; V gene: TRBV7-9; CDR3 length: 17; D gene: TRBD2; J gene: TRBJ2-3; CDR3 protein: CASSFSLAGPTTDTQYF; CDR3 DNA: TGTGCCAGCAGCTTCAGTCTAGCGGGGCCAACTACAGATACGCAGTATTTT
clone size: .; V gene: TRBV6-5; CDR3 length: 15; D gene: .; J gene: TRBJ2-3; CDR3 protein: CASIQSRSGVDTQYF; CDR3 DNA: TGTGCCAGCATCCAGTCACGATCGGGGGTAGATACGCAGTATTTT
clone size: .; V gene: TRBV29-1; CDR3 length: 12; D gene: .; J gene: TRBJ2-7; CDR3 protein: CSASGPYEEQYF; CDR3 DNA: TGCAGCGCCAGCGGACCCTATGAGGAGCAGTACTTC
clone size: .; V gene: TRBV5-1; CDR3 length: 16; D gene: .; J gene: TRBJ2-1; CDR3 protein: CASSAPVFGLADEQFF; CDR3 DNA: TGCGCCAGCAGCGCACCCGTATTCGGGCTAGCCGATGAGCAGTTCTTC
clone size: .; V gene: TRBV15; CDR3 length: 16; D gene: .; J gene: TRBJ1-4; CDR3 protein: CATSREGARGNEKLFF; CDR3 DNA: TGTGCCACCAGCAGAGAAGGGGCCAGGGGAAACGAAAAACTGTTTTTT
clone size: .; V gene: TRBV7-2; CDR3 length: 14; D gene: .; J gene: TRBJ1-2; CDR3 protein: CASSLVGERSGYTF; CDR3 DNA: TGTGCCAGCAGCTTAGTGGGGGAAAGGAGTGGCTACACCTTC
clone size: .; V gene: TRBV6-5; CDR3 length: 15; D gene: .; J gene: TRBJ1-3; CDR3 protein: CASSYSGSSGNTIYF; CDR3 DNA: TGTGCCAGCAGTTACTCGGGGAGCTCTGGAAACACCATATATTTT
clone size: .; V gene: TRBV7-6; CDR3 length: 13; D gene: TRBD1; J gene: TRBJ2-7; CDR3 protein: CASSLGQGNEQYF; CDR3 DNA: TGTGCCAGCAGCTTAGGACAGGGGAATGAGCAGTACTTC
clone size: .; V gene: TRBV29-1; CDR3 length: 14; D gene: .; J gene: TRBJ2-3; CDR3 protein: CSVLEDTGTDTQYF; CDR3 DNA: TGCAGCGTTTTAGAGGACACGGGCACAGATACGCAGTATTTT
clone size: few; V gene: TRBV7-7; CDR3 length: 14; D gene: TRBD2; J gene: TRBJ2-1; CDR3 protein: CASSPQSGGNEQFF; CDR3 DNA: TGTGCTAGCAGCCCCCAGTCGGGAGGGAATGAGCAGTTCTTC
clone size: .; V gene: TRBV28; CDR3 length: 13; D gene: .; J gene: TRBJ2-1; CDR3 protein: CASSLRRLGEQFF; CDR3 DNA: TGTGCCAGCAGTTTGAGGAGGCTTGGTGAGCAGTTCTTC
clone size: .; V gene: TRBV5-8; CDR3 length: 11; D gene: .; J gene: TRBJ2-5; CDR3 protein: CASSLEETQYF; CDR3 DNA: TGTGCCAGCAGCTTGGAGGAGACCCAGTACTTC
clone size: .; V gene: TRBV5-5; CDR3 length: 12; D gene: .; J gene: TRBJ1-2; CDR3 protein: CASSLDSPSYTF; CDR3 DNA: TGTGCCAGCAGCTTAGACAGTCCTAGCTACACCTTC
clone size: .; V gene: TRBV6-4; CDR3 length: 16; D gene: .; J gene: TRBJ2-4; CDR3 protein: CASLISTSLAKNIQYF; CDR3 DNA: TGTGCCAGCCTTATCTCGACAAGTCTAGCCAAAAACATTCAGTACTTC
clone size: .; V gene: TRBV28; CDR3 length: 15; D gene: TRBD2; J gene: TRBJ2-2; CDR3 protein: CASQRGVTISGELFF; CDR3 DNA: TGTGCCAGCCAACGGGGGGTGACTATAAGCGGGGAGCTGTTTTTT
clone size: .; V gene: TRBV18; CDR3 length: 13; D gene: .; J gene: TRBJ1-1; CDR3 protein: CASSPPAFTEAFF; CDR3 DNA: TGTGCCAGCTCACCACCGGCTTTCACTGAAGCTTTCTTT
clone size: .; V gene: TRBV5-4; CDR3 length: 15; D gene: TRBD1; J gene: TRBJ2-7; CDR3 protein: CASSPGQGPSYEQYF; CDR3 DNA: TGTGCCAGCAGCCCTGGACAGGGACCCTCCTACGAGCAGTACTTC
clone size: .; V gene: TRBV28; CDR3 length: 14; D gene: TRBD1; J gene: TRBJ2-5; CDR3 protein: CASRGSGGVETQYF; CDR3 DNA: TGTGCCAGCAGGGGGTCAGGGGGCGTGGAGACCCAGTACTTC
clone size: .; V gene: TRBV2; CDR3 length: 14; D gene: .; J gene: TRBJ2-3; CDR3 protein: CASSLMVGTDTQYF; CDR3 DNA: TGTGCCAGCAGCCTCATGGTCGGTACAGATACGCAGTATTTT
clone size: .; V gene: TRBV5-4; CDR3 length: 15; D gene: .; J gene: TRBJ2-5; CDR3 protein: CASSLGGLLQETQYF; CDR3 DNA: TGTGCCAGCAGCTTGGGGGGGCTCCTTCAAGAGACCCAGTACTTC
clone size: .; V gene: TRBV9; CDR3 length: 16; D gene: .; J gene: TRBJ2-3; CDR3 protein: CASSVVGGRGTDTQYF; CDR3 DNA: TGTGCCAGCAGCGTAGTCGGGGGCAGGGGCACAGATACGCAGTATTTT
clone size: few; V gene: TRBV6-1; CDR3 length: 16; D gene: .; J gene: TRBJ1-5; CDR3 protein: CASSALGLTGNQPQHF; CDR3 DNA: TGTGCCAGCAGTGCCCTGGGTCTTACAGGCAATCAGCCCCAGCATTTT
clone size: once; V gene: TRBV28; CDR3 length: 14; D gene: .; J gene: TRBJ1-1; CDR3 protein: CASSLGGTNTEAFF; CDR3 DNA: TGTGCCAGCAGTTTAGGGGGAACGAACACTGAAGCTTTCTTT
clone size: .; V gene: TRBV19; CDR3 length: 16; D gene: .; J gene: TRBJ2-3; CDR3 protein: CASSIDRTAGTDTQYF; CDR3 DNA: TGTGCCAGTAGTATAGATCGAACAGCAGGCACAGATACGCAGTATTTT
clone size: .; V gene: TRBV5-4; CDR3 length: 15; D gene: TRBD1; J gene: TRBJ1-6; CDR3 protein: CASSSYRGRDSPLHF; CDR3 DNA: TGTGCCAGCAGCTCTTACAGGGGGCGGGATTCACCCCTCCACTTT
clone size: .; V gene: TRBV5-6; CDR3 length: 18; D gene: TRBD1; J gene: TRBJ2-5; CDR3 protein: CASSYPDRGPRRGETQYF; CDR3 DNA: TGTGCCAGCAGCTACCCGGACAGGGGGCCGAGGCGGGGAGAGACCCAGTACTTC
clone size: .; V gene: TRBV18; CDR3 length: 15; D gene: .; J gene: TRBJ1-5; CDR3 protein: CASSRDTGSNQPQHF; CDR3 DNA: TGTGCCAGCTCAAGGGACACCGGAAGCAATCAGCCCCAGCATTTT
clone size: .; V gene: TRBV10-2; CDR3 length: 15; D gene: .; J gene: TRBJ1-3; CDR3 protein: CASSEVGDSGNTIYF; CDR3 DNA: TGCGCCAGCAGTGAGGTCGGGGACTCTGGAAACACCATATATTTT
clone size: .; V gene: TRBV5-1; CDR3 length: 15; D gene: .; J gene: TRBJ1-4; CDR3 protein: CASSSSGQSNEKLFF; CDR3 DNA: TGCGCCAGCAGCTCCTCGGGACAAAGTAATGAAAAACTGTTTTTT
clone size: .; V gene: TRBV25-1; CDR3 length: 15; D gene: .; J gene: TRBJ2-1; CDR3 protein: CASSTRMNFNNEQFF; CDR3 DNA: TGTGCCAGCAGTACCAGGATGAACTTCAACAATGAGCAGTTCTTC
clone size: .; V gene: TRBV11-3; CDR3 length: 14; D gene: TRBD1; J gene: TRBJ2-5; CDR3 protein: CASSQTPRGETQYF; CDR3 DNA: TGTGCCAGCAGCCAGACACCCAGGGGGGAGACCCAGTACTTC
clone size: .; V gene: TRBV2; CDR3 length: 14; D gene: .; J gene: TRBJ1-1; CDR3 protein: CASSGSQMNTEAFF; CDR3 DNA: TGTGCCAGCAGTGGGAGTCAGATGAACACTGAAGCTTTCTTT
clone size: .; V gene: TRBV5-1; CDR3 length: 12; D gene: .; J gene: TRBJ2-7; CDR3 protein: CASSFLGTEQYF; CDR3 DNA: TGCGCCAGCAGCTTCCTCGGTACCGAGCAGTACTTC
clone size: .; V gene: TRBV2; CDR3 length: 14; D gene: .; J gene: TRBJ2-1; CDR3 protein: CATKRGGVTNEQFF; CDR3 DNA: TGTGCCACCAAGAGGGGGGGGGTTACAAATGAGCAGTTCTTC
clone size: .; V gene: TRBV4-2; CDR3 length: 15; D gene: .; J gene: TRBJ2-5; CDR3 protein: CASSQGERIQETQYF; CDR3 DNA: TGTGCCAGCAGCCAAGGCGAACGGATCCAAGAGACCCAGTACTTC
clone size: few; V gene: TRBV28; CDR3 length: 15; D gene: .; J gene: TRBJ1-4; CDR3 protein: CASSLTVGGNEKLFF; CDR3 DNA: TGTGCCAGCAGCCTAACTGTGGGGGGTAATGAAAAACTGTTTTTT
clone size: .; V gene: TRBV6-6; CDR3 length: 15; D gene: .; J gene: TRBJ1-2; CDR3 protein: CASSYFRGTGYGYTF; CDR3 DNA: TGTGCCAGCAGTTACTTCAGGGGTACGGGCTATGGCTACACCTTC
clone size: once; V gene: TRBV10-3; CDR3 length: 17; D gene: TRBD2; J gene: TRBJ2-2; CDR3 protein: CAISETTSGRPTGELFF; CDR3 DNA: TGTGCCATCAGTGAGACGACTAGCGGGAGACCCACCGGGGAGCTGTTTTTT
clone size: medium-sized; V gene: TRBV28; CDR3 length: 15; D gene: TRBD2; J gene: TRBJ2-1; CDR3 protein: CASSSSGIAGHEQFF; CDR3 DNA: TGTGCCAGCAGTTCTTCCGGGATAGCGGGGCATGAGCAGTTCTTC
clone size: once; V gene: TRBV28; CDR3 length: 12; D gene: .; J gene: TRBJ1-5; CDR3 protein: CAISISNQPQHF; CDR3 DNA: TGTGCCATCTCTATCAGCAATCAGCCCCAGCATTTT
clone size: .; V gene: TRBV15; CDR3 length: 14; D gene: .; J gene: TRBJ2-5; CDR3 protein: CATSRGRLGRSQYF; CDR3 DNA: TGTGCCACCAGCAGAGGCCGTCTTGGACGGAGCCAGTACTTC
clone size: .; V gene: TRBV10-3; CDR3 length: 15; D gene: TRBD2; J gene: TRBJ2-1; CDR3 protein: CAIRSAGGSYNEQFF; CDR3 DNA: TGTGCCATCCGGTCGGCGGGAGGGTCCTACAATGAGCAGTTCTTC
clone size: .; V gene: TRBV11-2; CDR3 length: 15; D gene: TRBD2; J gene: TRBJ2-5; CDR3 protein: CASSVYSGLAETQYF; CDR3 DNA: TGTGCCAGCAGCGTATATAGCGGGTTGGCAGAGACCCAGTACTTC
clone size: .; V gene: TRBV28; CDR3 length: 15; D gene: TRBD1; J gene: TRBJ1-5; CDR3 protein: CASSLGTGGYQPQHF; CDR3 DNA: TGTGCCAGCAGTCTAGGGACAGGGGGCTATCAGCCCCAGCATTTT
clone size: .; V gene: TRBV6-1; CDR3 length: 13; D gene: .; J gene: TRBJ1-1; CDR3 protein: CASRRVLHTEAFF; CDR3 DNA: TGTGCCAGCCGCAGGGTCCTGCACACTGAAGCTTTCTTT
clone size: .; V gene: TRBV10-3; CDR3 length: 13; D gene: TRBD1; J gene: TRBJ2-5; CDR3 protein: CAVGQGGLETQYF; CDR3 DNA: TGTGCCGTCGGACAGGGGGGTTTAGAGACCCAGTACTTC
clone size: .; V gene: TRBV9; CDR3 length: 14; D gene: .; J gene: TRBJ2-7; CDR3 protein: CASSVDSPPYEQYF; CDR3 DNA: TGTGCCAGCAGCGTAGATTCCCCCCCCTACGAGCAGTACTTC
clone size: .; V gene: TRBV6-5; CDR3 length: 14; D gene: .; J gene: TRBJ2-4; CDR3 protein: CASSLDTNLNIQYF; CDR3 DNA: TGTGCCAGCAGTTTGGACACCAACCTGAACATTCAGTACTTC
clone size: once; V gene: TRBV27; CDR3 length: 14; D gene: .; J gene: TRBJ1-2; CDR3 protein: CASSLREGNYGYTF; CDR3 DNA: TGTGCCAGCAGTCTAAGGGAGGGTAACTATGGCTACACCTTC
clone size: few; V gene: TRBV19; CDR3 length: 14; D gene: .; J gene: TRBJ1-2; CDR3 protein: CASSMVTNYDGYTF; CDR3 DNA: TGTGCCAGTAGTATGGTTACTAACTATGATGGCTACACCTTC
clone size: .; V gene: TRBV7-2; CDR3 length: 15; D gene: .; J gene: TRBJ1-2; CDR3 protein: CASSIPPVSARGYTF; CDR3 DNA: TGTGCCAGCAGCATCCCCCCAGTGAGCGCGAGGGGCTACACCTTC
clone size: .; V gene: TRBV10-1; CDR3 length: 14; D gene: .; J gene: TRBJ1-4; CDR3 protein: CASSESGNNEKLFF; CDR3 DNA: TGCGCCAGCAGTGAGTCCGGGAATAATGAAAAACTGTTTTTT
clone size: .; V gene: TRBV19; CDR3 length: 14; D gene: .; J gene: TRBJ1-4; CDR3 protein: CASTHRATNEKLFF; CDR3 DNA: TGTGCCAGTACCCATAGAGCAACTAATGAAAAACTGTTTTTT
clone size: .; V gene: TRBV6-1; CDR3 length: 15; D gene: .; J gene: TRBJ1-2; CDR3 protein: CASSPGGTKLYGYTF; CDR3 DNA: TGTGCCAGCAGTCCTGGGGGGACGAAACTCTATGGCTACACCTTC
clone size: .; V gene: TRBV7-9; CDR3 length: 13; D gene: .; J gene: TRBJ2-3; CDR3 protein: CASRGITTDTQYF; CDR3 DNA: TGTGCCAGCAGGGGGATCACCACAGATACGCAGTATTTT